This T cell receptor beta chain comes out of a study of blood T cell repertoires in COVID-19. Background on the study: Acute and convalescent COVID-19 samples came from the United States, Italy and Spain.

The germline gives CDR1 SGHTS, CDR2 YDEGEE. The length of the CDR3 is 13 residues. V shed 4 bases and J shed 6 bases, with 11 bases lying between them. Per the authors' pipeline: Estimation of nucleated cell counts relied on the amplification of reference gene primers. Repertoires were generated with immunoSEQ multiplex PCR, while TCRdb's copy carries only in-frame clones and drops some. The V and J calls and clone size come from that table; D and trimming were worked out from the DNA. The sample lists around 170,000 clones, 88% occurring once. The V gene is TRBV5-8, the J gene TRBJ2-1, with TRBD2 as a possible D gene (6 bases). The sequenced sample was peripheral blood. The clonotype comes from a woman aged 25 to 39 with acute or convalescent COVID-19. CDR3 nucleotide sequence: TGTGCCAGCAGCATGGGGACTGCCAATGAGCAGTTCTTC. This codes for CASSMGTANEQFF.